A selection of T cell receptor beta chains follows, all from one sample in a study of T cell changes during pregnancy in multiple sclerosis. Repertoires were generated with immunoSEQ multiplex PCR, while TCRdb's copy carries only in-frame clones and drops some. In the table there are about 110,000 clones, more than 80% of which are singletons. This specimen consisted of peripheral blood, obtained before pregnancy. The receptors derive from a female donor with multiple sclerosis, enrolled in a pregnancy study. CDR3s include the opening cysteine and the closing phenylalanine or tryptophan. The D gene is left open where the match is weak. Not all rows give a size; the values are once, few, many and, for expanded clones, a class.

D | size | J | V | CDR3 | DNA
. | few | TRBJ1-5 | TRBV6-1 | CASSEHGGNNQPQHF | TGTGCCAGCAGTGAACACGGGGGAAATAATCAGCCCCAGCATTTT
TRBD1 | . | TRBJ1-3 | TRBV5-6 | CASSSQGAGGNTIYF | TGTGCCAGCAGCTCCCAGGGGGCCGGTGGAAACACCATATATTTT
. | . | TRBJ2-5 | TRBV6-5 | CASSYGGGVLETQYF | TGTGCCAGCAGTTACGGAGGTGGAGTGCTGGAGACCCAGTACTTC
. | . | TRBJ1-3 | TRBV10-3 | CATAPNKFGNTIYF | TGTGCCACCGCCCCGAACAAATTCGGAAACACCATATATTTT
TRBD1 | . | TRBJ1-2 | TRBV2 | CASSVFWTGAYGYTF | TGTGCCAGCAGTGTGTTCTGGACAGGCGCCTATGGCTACACCTTC
TRBD2 | once | TRBJ2-1 | TRBV11-3 | CASSLGGGSYNEQFF | TGTGCCAGCAGCTTAGGGGGGGGCTCCTACAATGAGCAGTTCTTC
TRBD2 | . | TRBJ2-3 | TRBV27 | CASSFLSSGDTDTQYF | TGTGCCAGCAGTTTCTTATCTAGCGGGGACACAGATACGCAGTATTTT
TRBD2 | . | TRBJ2-7 | TRBV7-8 | CASSLGLAGREQYF | TGTGCCAGCAGCTTGGGACTAGCGGGACGAGAGCAGTACTTC
TRBD1 | . | TRBJ1-2 | TRBV2 | CASSVPTGGNYGYTF | TGTGCCAGCAGTGTACCAACAGGGGGGAACTATGGCTACACCTTC
TRBD2 | . | TRBJ2-7 | TRBV4-2 | CASSQAVAGVENEQYF | TGTGCCAGCAGCCAGGCGGTAGCGGGAGTTGAAAACGAGCAGTACTTC